This is a list of T cell receptor beta chains from one sample in a study of beta chain features in type 1 diabetes. TCRdb's table, derived via immunoSEQ multiplex PCR, lists solely in-frame clones and lacks some. Of some 350,000 clones in the sample, over 9% were seen once. The specimen sequenced was central memory CD4+ T cells from blood. These receptors all stem from a man under 40 with type 1 diabetes. Both conserved end residues are part of each CDR3. Fields, in order: D gene, V gene, J gene, clone size, CDR3 protein, CDR3 DNA. The D gene is left open where the match is weak. The size entry is marked missing in some rows and otherwise reads once, few, many or a size class.

>NA|TRBV10-3|TRBJ2-5|NA
CAISGPTETQYF
TGTGCCATCAGCGGGCCTACAGAGACCCAGTACTTC
>NA|TRBV5-1|TRBJ1-1|few
CASSLVLRRGGTEAFF
TGCGCCAGCAGCTTGGTACTCCGACGGGGAGGCACTGAAGCTTTCTTT
>NA|TRBV7-2|TRBJ2-3|few
CASSLAPGGRTQYF
TGCGCCAGCAGCTTGGCCCCCGGGGGTAGGACGCAGTATTTT
>TRBD1|TRBV6-1|TRBJ1-2|NA
CASSRDRGDYGYTF
TGTGCCAGCAGTAGGGACAGGGGAGACTATGGCTACACCTTC
>TRBD1|TRBV4-1|TRBJ1-3|few
CASSRGTGWGNTIYF
TGCGCCAGCAGCCGAGGGACAGGGTGGGGAAACACCATATATTTT
>NA|TRBV11-2|TRBJ2-2|few
CASSSPPAGTAGELFF
TGTGCCAGCAGCTCCCCCCCCGCGGGAACGGCCGGGGAGCTGTTTTTT
>TRBD1|TRBV14|TRBJ2-5|NA
CASSPYETGGAGETQYF
TGTGCCAGCAGCCCCTACGAGACAGGGGGCGCGGGAGAGACCCAGTACTTC
>NA|TRBV21-1|TRBJ1-2|NA
CASSKPHKQGRGGYTF
TGTGCCAGCAGCAAACCGCACAAACAGGGGAGAGGAGGCTACACCTTC
>NA|TRBV2|TRBJ2-1|few
CASRGRTRAYNEQFF
TGTGCCAGCAGAGGTCGGACCCGCGCCTACAATGAGCAGTTCTTC
>NA|TRBV6-5|TRBJ1-3|NA
CASSRALGNTIYF
TGTGCCAGCAGTAGGGCCTTAGGAAACACCATATATTTT
>NA|TRBV5-5|TRBJ2-7|few
CASSLKGIDEQYF
TGTGCCAGCAGCTTGAAGGGGATTGACGAGCAGTACTTC
>NA|TRBV5-4|TRBJ2-1|few
CASSSADTTRQFF
TGTGCCAGCAGCTCGGCGGACACCACAAGACAGTTCTTC
>NA|TRBV7-2|TRBJ1-1|NA
CASSSLWDGGEAFF
TGTGCCAGCAGTTCCCTTTGGGATGGGGGTGAAGCTTTCTTT
>NA|TRBV5-4|TRBJ2-2|NA
CASSRGGGTLNTGELFF
TGTGCCAGCAGCCGGGGAGGGGGCACTCTGAACACCGGGGAGCTGTTTTTT
>NA|TRBV29-1|TRBJ2-1|few
CSVGHGSTYNEQFF
TGCAGCGTTGGTCACGGGAGTACCTACAATGAGCAGTTCTTC
>NA|TRBV28|TRBJ2-7|NA
CASSLYTGKDYEQYF
TGTGCCAGCAGTTTATACACAGGGAAAGACTACGAGCAGTACTTC
>NA|TRBV2|TRBJ1-1|few
CASRYGGNTEAFF
TGTGCCAGCAGGTACGGTGGGAACACTGAAGCTTTCTTT
>TRBD1|TRBV5-1|TRBJ1-1|many
CASSLAQGLDTEAFF
TGCGCCAGCAGCTTGGCACAGGGGTTGGACACTGAAGCTTTCTTT
>NA|TRBV7-2|TRBJ1-1|NA
CASSSRWVRTEAFF
TGTGCCAGCAGCTCCCGGTGGGTCCGCACTGAAGCTTTCTTT
>NA|TRBV6-4|TRBJ1-5|many
CASSDSSQVNQPQHF
TGTGCCAGCAGTGACTCGAGCCAGGTCAATCAGCCCCAGCATTTT
>NA|TRBV7-9|TRBJ2-7|few
CASSLRTSNYEQYF
TGTGCCAGCAGCTTAAGGACTTCTAACTACGAGCAGTACTTC
>TRBD2|TRBV4-3|TRBJ2-5|many
CASSQGLAKETQYF
TGCGCCAGCAGCCAAGGACTAGCAAAAGAGACCCAGTACTTC
>NA|TRBV6-1|TRBJ2-7|few
CASSPLNYEQYF
TGTGCCAGCAGTCCTCTTAACTACGAGCAGTACTTC
>TRBD2|TRBV7-9|TRBJ2-1|NA
CASSPGLAGYNEQFF
TGTGCCAGCAGCCCGGGACTAGCAGGGTATAATGAGCAGTTCTTC
>NA|TRBV25-1|TRBJ2-7|few
CASSDPGRPDGEQYF
TGTGCCAGCAGTGACCCCGGGAGACCTGACGGGGAGCAGTACTTC
>NA|TRBV7-9|TRBJ2-1|NA
CASSLSEGDEQFF
TGTGCTAGCAGCTTATCTGAGGGGGATGAGCAGTTCTTC
>NA|TRBV18|TRBJ2-3|many
CASRRGLRGTDTQYF
TGTGCCAGCCGCCGGGGGCTCCGGGGCACAGATACGCAGTATTTT
>NA|TRBV9|TRBJ2-7|NA
CASSARQSSYEQYF
TGTGCCAGCAGCGCCCGACAGAGCTCCTACGAGCAGTACTTC
>NA|TRBV6-1|TRBJ2-7|NA
CASSPPGPIPYEQYF
TGTGCCAGCAGTCCCCCGGGACCTATACCCTACGAGCAGTACTTC
>NA|TRBV7-2|TRBJ2-3|NA
CASSSPTRRDTQYF
TGTGCCAGCAGCTCCCCGACCAGAAGAGATACGCAGTATTTT
>TRBD1|TRBV7-8|TRBJ1-5|few
CASSIRGNSNQPQHF
TGTGCCAGCAGCATCAGGGGGAATAGCAATCAGCCCCAGCATTTT
>NA|TRBV7-2|TRBJ2-7|NA
CASSLVKGSSYEQYF
TGTGCCAGCAGCTTAGTGAAGGGAAGCTCCTACGAGCAGTACTTC
>TRBD1|TRBV2|TRBJ1-1|NA
CASQGAGGRTEAFF
TGTGCCAGCCAGGGGGCAGGGGGAAGGACTGAAGCTTTCTTT
>NA|TRBV28|TRBJ2-7|few
CASRARGATSQQYF
TGTGCCAGCAGGGCCCGAGGGGCGACGAGCCAGCAGTACTTC
>NA|TRBV7-2|TRBJ2-7|few
CATSGGRSYEQYF
TGTGCCACCTCTGGGGGCCGCTCCTACGAGCAGTACTTC
>NA|TRBV6-5|TRBJ1-1|NA
CASSYSPGSMNTEAFF
TGTGCCAGCAGTTACTCGCCGGGTTCCATGAACACTGAAGCTTTCTTT
>TRBD1|TRBV5-4|TRBJ2-3|NA
CASSLGPDRAVTDTQYF
TGTGCCAGCAGCTTGGGCCCCGACAGGGCAGTGACAGATACGCAGTATTTT
>NA|TRBV14|TRBJ1-1|NA
CASANALNTEAFF
TGTGCCAGCGCTAACGCACTGAACACTGAAGCTTTCTTT